This T cell receptor beta chain appears in the sequencing data of a study of blood T cell repertoires in COVID-19. Study at large: Sample material is recorded as cDNA or gDNA derived from T cells, B-cell-depleted T cells, or PBMCs.

The CDR3 extends over 14 amino acids. The J segment lost 9 bases and the V segment lost 5 bases, leaving 7 bases of the junction unmatched. CDR1 and CDR2 (germline): LNHDA, SQIVND (reference sequence). Sequencing used immunoSEQ multiplex PCR; TCRdb keeps in-frame clones, though not all of them. The sample lists 100,000 or so clones; approximately 93% were seen once. The clonotype originates from a man aged 45-60 years with active COVID-19. The chain uses TRBV19 and TRBJ2-1; 10 bases fit TRBD2. Sequenced sample: peripheral blood. This chain's CDR3 is CASSWSGGASEQFF. The DNA of the CDR3 is TGTGCCAGTAGTTGGAGCGGGGGGGCCTCTGAGCAGTTCTTC. The variable domain in full, completed from reference TRBV19 and TRBJ2-1, reads DGGITQSPKYLFRKEGQNVTLSCEQNLNHDAMYWYRQDPGQGLRLIYYSQIVNDFQKGDIAEGYSVSREKKESFPLTVTSAQKNPTAFYLCASSWSGGASEQFFGPGTRLTVL.